This T cell receptor (beta chain) was obtained from a study of early T cells in non-severe SARS-CoV-2 infection. In germline, CDR1 is LNHDA, CDR2 SQIVND (reference sequence). J was trimmed by 2 bases and V by 7 bases; bases with no gene match: 11. CDR3 length equals 15 residues. This clonotype has more than one count but fewer than ten. In TCRdb, the 5' RACE reads were re-called with MiXCR into one record per CDR3 protein. Here the sample spans 20,000 to 25,000 distinct CDR3 sequences, approximately 4.5% being singletons. The sample taken for sequencing was whole blood. This clonotype originated in an adult who was a healthcare worker with PCR-confirmed SARS-CoV-2 infection or an uninfected control (not recorded which). The chain joins TRBV19 to TRBJ2-7; 7 bases line up with TRBD1. Here the CDR3 DNA reads TGTGCCAGTATCGATCCGGGACAGCCACCCTACGAGCAGTACTTC. This translates into CASIDPGQPPYEQYF.